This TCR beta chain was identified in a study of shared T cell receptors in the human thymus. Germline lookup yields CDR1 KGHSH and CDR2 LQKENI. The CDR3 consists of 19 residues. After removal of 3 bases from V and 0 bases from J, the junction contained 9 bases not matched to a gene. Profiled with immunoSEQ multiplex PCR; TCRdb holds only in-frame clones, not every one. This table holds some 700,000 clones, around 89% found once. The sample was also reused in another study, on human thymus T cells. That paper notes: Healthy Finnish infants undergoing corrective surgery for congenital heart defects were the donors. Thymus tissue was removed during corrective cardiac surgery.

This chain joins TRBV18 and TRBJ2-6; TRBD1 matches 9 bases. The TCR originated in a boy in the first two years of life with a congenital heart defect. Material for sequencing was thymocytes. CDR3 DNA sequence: TGTGCCAGCTCACCTGGGCGGACAGGGGACAACTCTGGGGCCAACGTCCTGACTTTC. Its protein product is CASSPGRTGDNSGANVLTF.